The 23 T cell receptor beta chains below were found in one sample sequenced in a study of Graves' ophthalmopathy and Graves' hyperthyroidism. Scientists amplified the TCR beta CDR3 regions from RNA transcripts. Following a first-round RT-PCR that used HTBI primers, a second-round multiplex PCR was carried out. Via MiXCR, TCRdb re-called the multiplex PCR reads, giving one row per CDR3 protein. The table lists some 400,000 distinct CDR3 sequences, around 19% of them singletons. Material for sequencing was peripheral blood. Receptors originate from a woman in her late teens or twenties with Graves' ophthalmopathy.

J is TRBJ2-5 and V is TRBV29-1; D possibly corresponds to TRBD1 (5 bases). CDR3 size: 12 residues. The germline CDR1 and CDR2 sequences are SQVTM and ANQGSEA. V lost 6 bases to trimming and J lost 2 bases, with 10 bases between them. The CDR3 loop is CSVRQSQETQYF. In DNA form, the CDR3 reads TGCAGCGTACGACAGAGTCAAGAGACCCAGTACTTC.

This clonotype was picked up many times. The chain combines TRBV10-2 with TRBJ1-1; 8 nucleotides line up with TRBD1. The length of the CDR3 is 16 residues. CDR1 is WSHSY, CDR2 SAAADI, per germline. V gave up 0 bases and J gave up 3 bases; unmatched junction bases: 6. CDR3 region: CASSESGTGRDTEAFF. In DNA, the CDR3 is TGCGCCAGCAGTGAGTCCGGGACAGGCCGGGACACTGAAGCTTTCTTT.

This clonotype was recorded at least ten times. A junction end diverges from the germline sequence, so it may reflect a read error. This rearrangement joins TRBV6-1 to TRBJ2-7, with 13 bases fitting TRBD2. In germline, CDR1 is MNHNS, CDR2 SASEGT. This CDR3 is 15 amino acids long. The CDR3 reads CVSTLTSGGPYEQYF. The CDR3 bases are TGTGTCAGCACCCTGACTAGCGGGGGGCCATACGAGCAGTACTTC.

The rearrangement uses TRBV20-1 and TRBJ2-2; 8 bases line up with TRBD1. The CDR3 extends over 14 amino acids. From germline, CDR1 is DFQATT and CDR2 SNEGSKA (reference sequence). J lost 5 bases, V lost 5 bases, and 7 bases had no gene match. This chain's CDR3 is CSAWTGLRTGELFF. In DNA form, the CDR3 reads TGCAGTGCTTGGACAGGGTTACGGACCGGGGAGCTGTTTTTT.

This clonotype was observed many times. V usage is TRBV27 and J usage is TRBJ2-7; tentative D call: TRBD2 (7 bases). V was clipped by 3 bases and J by 3 bases, with 15 bases between them. CDR1 is MNHEY and CDR2 is SMNVEV in the germline V gene (reference sequence). The CDR3 runs to 15 residues. The CDR3 DNA follows: TGTGCCAGCAGTTTGCTCGGGGGGCTTATCTACGAGCAGTACTTC. This codes for CASSLLGGLIYEQYF.

This clonotype was detected ten times or more. The genes are TRBV6-5 and TRBJ1-4; D remains unclear. CDR1 is MNHEY, CDR2 SVGAGI, per germline. Trimming took off 4 bases at V and 12 bases at J, with 21 bases between the two ends. The CDR3 totals 15 residues. CDR3 sequence (DNA): TGTGCCAGCAGTTCCCAGACAAGCACCTCTATCGAACTGTTTTTT. Translation: CASSSQTSTSIELFF.

This clonotype was counted at least ten times. CDR3 protein: CASSFKLAGGDYEQYF. CDR3 DNA: TGTGCCAGCAGTTTTAAGCTGGCAGGGGGGGACTACGAGCAGTACTTC. This chain links TRBV28 with TRBJ2-7, with D possibly called TRBD1 or TRBD2 (7 bases each). CDR3 length: 16 residues. V was clipped by 3 bases and J by 3 bases, with 18 bases between them. Germline V lookup: CDR1 MDHEN, CDR2 SYDVKM.

This clonotype occurred many times. J is TRBJ1-2 and V is TRBV20-1; D possibly corresponds to TRBD1 (6 bases). Germline CDR1 DFQATT, CDR2 SNEGSKA (reference sequence). Trimming cost V 6 bases and J 6 bases, with 14 bases left between them. The CDR3 extends over 12 amino acids. DNA for the CDR3: TGCAGTGCCACAGGGTCGGTGGATGGCTACACCTTC. Its translation: CSATGSVDGYTF.

This clonotype was detected many times. The genes are TRBV25-1 and TRBJ1-1, with TRBD1 matching over 7 bases. In germline, CDR1 is MGHDK, CDR2 SYGVNS. Losses at the gene ends were 5 bases for V and 7 bases for J; bases not matched to a gene: 4. This CDR3 region has 12 residues. The CDR3, as DNA: TGTGCCAGCAGTCGACAGGGCAGTGAAGCTTTCTTT. This translates into CASSRQGSEAFF. The entire variable domain, with the rest obtained from reference TRBV25-1 and TRBJ1-1, is as follows: EADIYQTPRYLVIGTGKKITLECSQTMGHDKMYWYQQDPGMELHLIHYSYGVNSTEKGDLSSESTVSRIRTEHFPLTLESARPSHTSQYLCASSRQGSEAFFGQGTRLTVV.

This clonotype was detected once. V and J are TRBV28 and TRBJ2-2; 11 positions agree with TRBD2. V gave up 5 bases and J gave up 7 bases; unmatched junction bases: 9. In germline, CDR1 is MDHEN, CDR2 SYDVKM. This CDR3 has 16 residues. The CDR3 protein is CASSMGLAESIGELFF. The CDR3 coding sequence is TGTGCCAGCAGTATGGGACTAGCGGAGAGTATCGGGGAGCTGTTTTTT.

This clonotype was picked up one time. This sequence joins TRBV6-2 or TRBV6-3 and TRBJ2-7, with 10 bases lining up with TRBD1. V dropped 7 bases and J dropped 4; count of bases not matched to a gene: 7. Germline V gives CDR1 MNHEY, CDR2 SVGEGT. The CDR3 spans 14 residues. This chain's CDR3 is CASTRQGARYEQYF. As DNA, the CDR3 is TGTGCCAGCACTCGACAGGGGGCGCGGTACGAGCAGTACTTC.

The J gene is TRBJ2-2, the V gene TRBV19; D may match TRBD1 or TRBD2 (5 bases each). CDR1 LNHDA and CDR2 SQIVND come from the germline V gene (reference sequence). The CDR3 spans 16 residues. Between the trimmed V and J ends, which lost 2 bases and 6 bases, there was a span of 16 bases. The CDR3 DNA reads TGTGCCAGTAGTATAAACGACTGGCGAGGGGCCGGGGAGCTGTTTTTT. Protein product: CASSINDWRGAGELFF.

This clonotype was recorded at least ten times. The chain carries TRBV29-1 and TRBJ1-2; no definite D call. The CDR3 is 12 residues long. Trimming stripped 1 base from V and 8 bases from J, with 11 bases between. CDR1 and CDR2 (germline): SQVTM, ANQGSEA. The CDR3 bases are TGCAGCGTTGAAGGGACCTCCAGGGGCTACACCTTC. Amino acid sequence: CSVEGTSRGYTF.

The chain links TRBV29-1 to TRBJ1-1; 7 bases agree with TRBD1. Trimming removed 5 bases from V and 2 bases from J; junction bases left unmatched: 8. The CDR3 is 14 amino acids. From germline, CDR1 is SQVTM and CDR2 ANQGSEA. The CDR3 region is CSVPGQQTNTEAFF. In DNA, the CDR3 is TGCAGCGTTCCGGGACAGCAAACCAACACTGAAGCTTTCTTT.

This clonotype was seen repeatedly, ten times or more. The chain employs TRBV28 and TRBJ1-2; 7 bases are a match to TRBD1. V was clipped by 3 bases and J by 4 bases; unmatched bases: 11. The CDR3 spans 16 residues. Germline V gives CDR1 MDHEN, CDR2 SYDVKM. The DNA of the CDR3 is TGTGCCAGCAGTTTTGTGATTGAGGGGGCGGCCTATGGCTACACCTTC. This gives the protein CASSFVIEGAAYGYTF.

This clonotype was observed at least ten times. The chain links TRBV7-2 to TRBJ1-2; possible D gene TRBD1, 5 bases. Germline-derived CDR1 and CDR2 are SGHTA and FQGNSA. V was trimmed by 5 bases and J by 3 bases, leaving 13 bases between them. The CDR3 spans 14 residues. CDR3 protein: CASSPNRGDYGYTF. In DNA form, the CDR3 reads TGTGCCAGCAGCCCAAATCGGGGCGACTATGGCTACACCTTC.

This clonotype appeared many times. The V and J genes are TRBV4-2 and TRBJ2-7; perhaps TRBD1 as D (5 bases). The CDR3 consists of 15 residues. Germline V gene data show CDR1 as LGHNA and CDR2 as YNFKEQ. Deletions cut 0 bases from V and 0 bases from J, with 9 bases between. In DNA form, the CDR3 reads TGTGCCAGCAGCCAAGACCGGACAAGCTCCTACGAGCAGTACTTC. As protein: CASSQDRTSSYEQYF.

This clonotype has a count of ten or more. The chain carries TRBV6-5 and TRBJ2-7; the match to TRBD1 covers 8 bases. V lost 6 bases to trimming and J lost 1 base; unmatched junction nucleotides: 5. Germline V gene sequence: CDR1 MNHEY, CDR2 SVGAGI. This CDR3 is 14 amino acids long. CDR3 sequence: CASRTGDLSYEQYF. In nucleotides, the CDR3 is TGTGCCAGCAGGACAGGGGATTTATCCTACGAGCAGTACTTC.

This clonotype has at least ten counts. The gene calls are TRBV10-3 and TRBJ2-7; possible D gene TRBD1, 6 bases. The CDR3 has 14 amino acids. With 3 bases removed from V and 4 bases from J, the gap between germline ends came to 13 bases. Germline CDR1 is ENHRY and CDR2 is SYGVKD. In nucleotides, the CDR3 is TGTGCCATCAGTGAATCTGACAGGAGATACGAGCAGTACTTC. This translates into CAISESDRRYEQYF.

At least ten counts were recorded for this clonotype. V gene TRBV28 combines with J gene TRBJ2-6; possible D gene TRBD1, 6 bases. CDR3 length: 16 residues. Trimming left V 4 bases short and J 11 bases short, with 21 bases between. Per germline, CDR1 MDHEN and CDR2 SYDVKM. As DNA, the CDR3 is TGTGCCAGCAGTTCCCCTGGACAGTTCTCTATAGACGTCCTGACTTTC. Its translation is CASSSPGQFSIDVLTF.

This clonotype showed up many times. V gene TRBV5-5 combines with J gene TRBJ2-5; D possibly corresponds to TRBD2 (5 bases). Germline values: CDR1 SGHKS, CDR2 YYEKEE (reference sequence). The CDR3 extends over 15 amino acids. The V end was cut by 1 base, the J end by 2 bases, with 12 bases between. CDR3 DNA sequence: TGTGCCAGCAGCTTGAACGCGGGTGGGCAAGAGACCCAGTACTTC. Protein: CASSLNAGGQETQYF.

This clonotype was counted at least ten times. This chain links TRBV27 with TRBJ1-1; TRBD1 might be the D (5 bases). This CDR3 is built from 17 residues. CDR1 is MNHEY and CDR2 is SMNVEV in the germline V gene (reference sequence). V gave up 5 bases and J gave up 4 bases, with 23 bases separating them. CDR3 residues: CASSLTNIPGRFTEAFF. CDR3 nucleotide sequence: TGTGCCAGCAGTCTAACTAATATCCCGGGACGGTTCACTGAAGCTTTCTTT.

This clonotype was counted a single time. The rearrangement joins TRBV6-1 to TRBJ1-6; the D is unclear. Germline CDR1 MNHNS, CDR2 SASEGT. V dropped 5 bases and J dropped 2 bases, with 10 bases sitting between them. The CDR3 contains 15 residues. The CDR3, as DNA: TGTGCCAGCAGTCCACTTGGGGCCTATAATTCACCCCTCCACTTT. Its translation: CASSPLGAYNSPLHF.